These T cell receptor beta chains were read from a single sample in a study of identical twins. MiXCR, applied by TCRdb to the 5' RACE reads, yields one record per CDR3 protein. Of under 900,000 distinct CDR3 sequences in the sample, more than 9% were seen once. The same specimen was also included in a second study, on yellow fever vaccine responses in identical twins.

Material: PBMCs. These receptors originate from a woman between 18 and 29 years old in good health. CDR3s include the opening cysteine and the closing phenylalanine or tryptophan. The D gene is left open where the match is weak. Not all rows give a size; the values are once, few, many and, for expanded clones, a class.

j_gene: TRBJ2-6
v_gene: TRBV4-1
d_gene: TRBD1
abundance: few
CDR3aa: CASSQGVGTGASGANVLTF
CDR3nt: TGCGCCAGCAGCCAAGGGGTAGGGACAGGAGCTTCTGGGGCCAACGTCCTGACTTTC

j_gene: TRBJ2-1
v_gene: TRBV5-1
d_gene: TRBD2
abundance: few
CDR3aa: CASSLVAGEGKEQFF
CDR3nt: TGCGCCAGCAGCTTGGTAGCGGGAGAAGGAAAAGAGCAGTTCTTC

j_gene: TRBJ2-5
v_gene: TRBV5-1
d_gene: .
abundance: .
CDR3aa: CASSLGLTGYRETQYF
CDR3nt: TGCGCCAGCAGCTTGGGCCTCACAGGGTACCGAGAGACCCAGTACTTC

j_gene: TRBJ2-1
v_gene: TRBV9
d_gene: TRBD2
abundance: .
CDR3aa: CASSVMGLTYNEQFF
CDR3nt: TGTGCCAGCAGCGTAATGGGACTAACCTACAATGAGCAGTTCTTC

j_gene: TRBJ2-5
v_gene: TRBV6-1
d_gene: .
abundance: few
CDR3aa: CASRTPGKETQYF
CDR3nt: TGTGCCAGCAGAACGCCGGGAAAAGAGACCCAGTACTTC

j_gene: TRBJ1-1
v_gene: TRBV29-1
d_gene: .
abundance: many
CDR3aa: CSARVPGGNTEAFF
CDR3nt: TGCAGCGCCCGGGTCCCGGGCGGGAACACTGAAGCTTTCTTT

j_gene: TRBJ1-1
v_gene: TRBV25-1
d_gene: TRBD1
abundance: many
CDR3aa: CASSESGGNTEAFF
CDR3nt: TGTGCCAGCAGTGAGTCAGGGGGCAACACTGAAGCTTTCTTT

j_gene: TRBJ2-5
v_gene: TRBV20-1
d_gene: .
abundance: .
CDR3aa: CSAPPAQGGETQYF
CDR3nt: TGCAGTGCTCCCCCCGCCCAGGGTGGTGAGACCCAGTACTTC

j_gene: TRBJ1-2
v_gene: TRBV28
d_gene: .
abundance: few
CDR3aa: CASSLNIDGYTF
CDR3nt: TGTGCCAGCAGTTTAAACATCGATGGCTACACCTTC

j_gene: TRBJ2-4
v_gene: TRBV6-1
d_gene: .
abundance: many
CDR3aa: CASSERPWEQGNIQYF
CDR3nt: TGTGCCAGCAGTGAAAGGCCGTGGGAACAAGGGAACATTCAGTACTTC

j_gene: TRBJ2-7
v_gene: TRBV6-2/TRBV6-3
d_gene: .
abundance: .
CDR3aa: CASSYRAEARHF
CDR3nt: TGTGCCAGCAGTTACAGGGCGGAGGCGAGGCACTTC

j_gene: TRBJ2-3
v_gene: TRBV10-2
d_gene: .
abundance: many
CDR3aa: CASMRDRSTDTQYF
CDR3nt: TGCGCCAGCATGCGGGACAGAAGCACAGATACGCAGTATTTT

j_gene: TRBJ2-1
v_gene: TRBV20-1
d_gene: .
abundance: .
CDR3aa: CSARHPRRGQGYNEQFF
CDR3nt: TGCAGTGCTAGACATCCGCGCCGCGGTCAGGGATACAATGAGCAGTTCTTC

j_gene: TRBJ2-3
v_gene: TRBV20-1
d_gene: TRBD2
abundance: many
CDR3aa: CSAKTGDLAGGPIDTQYF
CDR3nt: TGCAGTGCTAAAACAGGGGATCTAGCGGGGGGGCCGATAGATACGCAGTATTTT

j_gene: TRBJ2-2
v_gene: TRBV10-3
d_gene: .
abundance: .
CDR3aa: CAISEWPGGPQTGELFF
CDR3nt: TGTGCCATCAGTGAGTGGCCAGGGGGGCCCCAGACCGGGGAGCTGTTTTTT

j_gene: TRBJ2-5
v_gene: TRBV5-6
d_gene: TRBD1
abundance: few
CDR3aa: CASSLETSGTEQETQYF
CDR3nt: TGTGCCAGCAGCTTGGAGACCTCCGGGACAGAACAAGAGACCCAGTACTTC

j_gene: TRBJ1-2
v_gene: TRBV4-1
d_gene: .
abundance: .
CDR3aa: CASSQSKTANYGYTF
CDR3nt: TGCGCCAGCAGCCAATCCAAGACGGCAAACTATGGCTACACCTTC

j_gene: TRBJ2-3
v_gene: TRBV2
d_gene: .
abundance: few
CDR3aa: CASSEWATAATDTQYF
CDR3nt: TGTGCCAGCAGTGAATGGGCGACAGCGGCTACAGATACGCAGTATTTT

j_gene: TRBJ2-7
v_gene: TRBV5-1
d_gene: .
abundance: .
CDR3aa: CASSPDSQQTRYEQYF
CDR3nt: TGCGCCAGCAGCCCGGACTCCCAACAGACTCGCTACGAGCAGTACTTC

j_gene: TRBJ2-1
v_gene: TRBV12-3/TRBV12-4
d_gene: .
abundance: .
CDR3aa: CASSLSPGYNEQFF
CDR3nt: TGTGCCAGCAGTTTATCTCCGGGTTACAATGAGCAGTTCTTC

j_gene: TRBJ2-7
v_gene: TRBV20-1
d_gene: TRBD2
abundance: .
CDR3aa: CSAGPLAGVSYEQYF
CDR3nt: TGCAGTGCTGGCCCACTAGCGGGGGTCTCCTACGAGCAGTACTTC

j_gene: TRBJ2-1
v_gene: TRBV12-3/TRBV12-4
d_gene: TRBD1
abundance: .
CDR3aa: CASIPDRVPFNEQFF
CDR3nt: TGTGCCAGCATCCCAGACAGGGTGCCCTTCAATGAGCAGTTCTTC

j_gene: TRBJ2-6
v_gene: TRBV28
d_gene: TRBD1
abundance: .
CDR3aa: CASSLSPGQRSSGANVLTF
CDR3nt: TGTGCCAGCAGTTTATCGCCGGGACAGCGCAGCTCTGGGGCCAACGTCCTGACTTTC

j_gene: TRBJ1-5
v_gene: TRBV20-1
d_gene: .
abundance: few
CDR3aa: CSARGGGVGQPQHF
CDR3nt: TGCAGTGCTAGAGGGGGCGGGGTCGGTCAGCCCCAGCATTTT

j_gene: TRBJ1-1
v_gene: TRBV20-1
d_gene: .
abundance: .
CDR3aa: CSARSEGLDTEAFF
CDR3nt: TGCAGTGCTAGGTCGGAGGGCCTGGACACTGAAGCTTTCTTT

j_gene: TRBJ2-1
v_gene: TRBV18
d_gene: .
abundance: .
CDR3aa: CASSPSEGVTYNERFF
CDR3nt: TGTGCCAGCTCACCGAGCGAGGGGGTCACCTACAATGAGCGGTTCTTC

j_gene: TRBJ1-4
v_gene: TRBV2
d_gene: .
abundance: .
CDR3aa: CASSEGRGPNEKLFF
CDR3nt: TGTGCCAGCAGTGAGGGCAGGGGCCCTAATGAAAAACTGTTTTTT

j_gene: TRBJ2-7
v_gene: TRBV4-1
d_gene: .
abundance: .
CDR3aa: CASSQGGRRTSEQYF
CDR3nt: TGCGCCAGCAGCCAAGGGGGCAGGAGGACAAGCGAGCAGTACTTC